This TCR beta chain was retrieved from a study of T cells in Graves' hyperthyroidism and ophthalmopathy. Germline CDR1 MGHDK, CDR2 SYGVNS. CDR3 length: 13 amino acids. Germline trimming cut 8 bases from V and 5 bases from J; bases unmatched to any gene: 9. A remark on this clonotype: Antigen unknown.

From RNA transcripts, TCR beta CDR3 regions were amplified. When the TCR CDR3 underwent first-round RT-PCR, the HTBI primer set was used. Each CDR3 protein is one row after TCRdb ran MiXCR on the multiplex PCR reads. This table holds hundreds of thousands of distinct CDR3 sequences, less than 45% found once. Study-wide findings and caveats: A model built on 13 V-J features separated ophthalmopathy from stable hyperthyroidism.

The gene calls are TRBV25-1 and TRBJ2-7, with TRBD2 identical over 7 bases. Sample: peripheral blood or thyroid tissue (not recorded which). This TCR derives from an adult man with Graves' disease, either hyperthyroidism or ophthalmopathy (not recorded which). CDR3 bases: TGTGCCAGCTCAAAAGGACTAGACGACGAGCAGTACTTC. As protein: CASSKGLDDEQYF.